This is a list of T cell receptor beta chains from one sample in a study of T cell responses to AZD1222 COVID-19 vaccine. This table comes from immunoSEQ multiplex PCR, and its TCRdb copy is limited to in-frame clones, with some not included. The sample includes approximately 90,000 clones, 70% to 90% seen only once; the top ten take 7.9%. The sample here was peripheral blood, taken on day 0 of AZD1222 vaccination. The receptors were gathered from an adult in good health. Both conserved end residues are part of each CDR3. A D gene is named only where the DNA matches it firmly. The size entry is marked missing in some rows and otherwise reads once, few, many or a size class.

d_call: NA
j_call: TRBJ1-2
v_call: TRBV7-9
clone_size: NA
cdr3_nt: TGTGCCAGCAGCCTGACGGGGGTTACTAACTATGGCTACACCTTC
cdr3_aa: CASSLTGVTNYGYTF

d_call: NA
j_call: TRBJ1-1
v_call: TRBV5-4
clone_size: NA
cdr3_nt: TGTGCCAGCAGCTTGGGGCAGGGCACAACTAACACTGAAGCTTTCTTT
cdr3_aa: CASSLGQGTTNTEAFF

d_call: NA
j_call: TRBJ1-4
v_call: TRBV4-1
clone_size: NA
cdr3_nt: TGCGCCAGCAGCCAAGATGGAGGGCGCGGTGAAAAACTGTTTTTT
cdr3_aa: CASSQDGGRGEKLFF

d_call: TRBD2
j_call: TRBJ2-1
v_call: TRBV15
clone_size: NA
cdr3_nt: TGTGCCACCAGCAGGGGGACTAGCGGGAAGGGTCCGTTCTTC
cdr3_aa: CATSRGTSGKGPFF

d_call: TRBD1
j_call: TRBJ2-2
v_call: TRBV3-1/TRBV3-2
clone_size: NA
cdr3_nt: TGTGCCAGCAGCCGAGTTACCGGACAGGGGGGTGCCGGGGAGCTGTTTTTT
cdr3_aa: CASSRVTGQGGAGELFF

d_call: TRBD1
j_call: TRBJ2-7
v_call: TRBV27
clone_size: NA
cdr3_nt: TGTGCCAGCAGTCTCCGAAGACAGGGTTCCCTCGGAGTCTACGAGCAGTACTTC
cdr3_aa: CASSLRRQGSLGVYEQYF

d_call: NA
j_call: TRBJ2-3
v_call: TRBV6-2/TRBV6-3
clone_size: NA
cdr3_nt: TGTGCCAGCAGCCCTTTCGTGGATACGCAGTATTTT
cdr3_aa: CASSPFVDTQYF

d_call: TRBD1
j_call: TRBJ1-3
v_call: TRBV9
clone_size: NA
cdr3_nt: TGTGCCAGCAGCGTAGGAGGGGGCAGGGCCAGCTCTGGAAACACCATATATTTT
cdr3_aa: CASSVGGGRASSGNTIYF

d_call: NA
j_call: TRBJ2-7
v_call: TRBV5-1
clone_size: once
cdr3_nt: TGCGCCAGCAGCTTGGGCCCTCGGGGCGTGAACTACGAGCAGTACTTC
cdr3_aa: CASSLGPRGVNYEQYF

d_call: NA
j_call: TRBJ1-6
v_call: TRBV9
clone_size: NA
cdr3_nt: TGTGCCAGCAGCCCGCGGGGGGGCATGTCTTCACCCCTCCACTTT
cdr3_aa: CASSPRGGMSSPLHF

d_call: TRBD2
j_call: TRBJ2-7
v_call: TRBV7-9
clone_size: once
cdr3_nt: TGTGCCAGCAGAGGACTAGCGTCCGCCTACGAGCAGTACTTC
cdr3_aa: CASRGLASAYEQYF

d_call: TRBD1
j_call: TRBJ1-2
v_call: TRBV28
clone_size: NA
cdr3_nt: TGTGCCAGCAGTTTATGGGGACAGGGACCTGTTCTCTATGGCTACACCTTC
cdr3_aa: CASSLWGQGPVLYGYTF

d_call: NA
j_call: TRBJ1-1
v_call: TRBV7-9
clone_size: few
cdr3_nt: TGTGCCAGCAGCTTAGTTGGGGGGTATGAAGCTTTCTTT
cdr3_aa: CASSLVGGYEAFF

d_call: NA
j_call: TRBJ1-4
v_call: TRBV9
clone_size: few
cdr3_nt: TGTGCCAGCAGCGTAAAAGGGTTCACTAGGACAGAGGGTGAAAAACTGTTTTTT
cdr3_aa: CASSVKGFTRTEGEKLFF

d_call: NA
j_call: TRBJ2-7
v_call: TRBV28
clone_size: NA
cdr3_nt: TGTGCCAGCAGTTTTGGGTTTCCATCCTACGAGCAGTACTTC
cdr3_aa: CASSFGFPSYEQYF

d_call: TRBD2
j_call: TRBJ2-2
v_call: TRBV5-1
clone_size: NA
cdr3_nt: TGCGCCAGCGGGGAGGGATCGAACACCGGGGAGCTGTTTTTT
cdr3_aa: CASGEGSNTGELFF

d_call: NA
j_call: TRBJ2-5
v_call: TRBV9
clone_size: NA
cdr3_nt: TGTGCCAGCAGCGTAGCAGGGACCGAGACCCAGTACTTC
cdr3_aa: CASSVAGTETQYF

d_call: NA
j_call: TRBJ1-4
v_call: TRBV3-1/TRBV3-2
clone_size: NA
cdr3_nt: TGTGCCAGCAGCCCGGGACTGAACAATGAAAAACTGTTTTTT
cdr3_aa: CASSPGLNNEKLFF

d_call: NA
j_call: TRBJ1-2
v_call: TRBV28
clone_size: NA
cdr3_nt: TGTGCCAGCGGGACGGAACTCTATGGCTACACCTTC
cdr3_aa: CASGTELYGYTF

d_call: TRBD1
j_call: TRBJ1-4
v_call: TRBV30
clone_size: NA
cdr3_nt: TGTGCCTGGAGTGTAGGGGGACAGGGGACTGAAAAACTGTTTTTT
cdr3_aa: CAWSVGGQGTEKLFF

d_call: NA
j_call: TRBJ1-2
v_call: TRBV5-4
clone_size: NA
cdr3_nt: TGTGCCAGCAGCAATAACTATGGCTACACCTTC
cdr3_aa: CASSNNYGYTF

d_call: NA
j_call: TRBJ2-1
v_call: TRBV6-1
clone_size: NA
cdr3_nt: TGTGCCAGCCGTGTGCCGAAGAGATACGGCGCCTACAATGAGCAGTTCTTC
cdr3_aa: CASRVPKRYGAYNEQFF

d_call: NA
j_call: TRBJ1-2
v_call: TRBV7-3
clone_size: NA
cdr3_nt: TGTGCCAGCAGCTTAGGGCGAGGGGAAGGCTACACCTTC
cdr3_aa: CASSLGRGEGYTF

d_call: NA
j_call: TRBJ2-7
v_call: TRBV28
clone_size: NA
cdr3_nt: TGTGCCAGCACAAATATCGGGATAAGACTAAGGAGCTCCTACGAGCAGTACTTC
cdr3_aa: CASTNIGIRLRSSYEQYF

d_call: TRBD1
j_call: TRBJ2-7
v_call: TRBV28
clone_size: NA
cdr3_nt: TGTGCCAGCAGAACAGGGGGCGGCTACGAGCAGTACTTC
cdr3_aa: CASRTGGGYEQYF

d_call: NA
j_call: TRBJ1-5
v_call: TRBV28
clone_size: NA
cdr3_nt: TGTGCCAGCAGTTTTGGGGGGGTTCAGCCCCAGCATTTT
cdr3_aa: CASSFGGVQPQHF

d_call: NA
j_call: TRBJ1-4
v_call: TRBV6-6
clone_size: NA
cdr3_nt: TGTGCCAGCAGTTCGGGACACACTGAGGAAAAACTGTTTTTT
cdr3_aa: CASSSGHTEEKLFF

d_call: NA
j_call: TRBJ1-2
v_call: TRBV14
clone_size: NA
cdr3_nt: TGTGCCAGCAGCTATGTTAACTATGGCTACACCTTC
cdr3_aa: CASSYVNYGYTF

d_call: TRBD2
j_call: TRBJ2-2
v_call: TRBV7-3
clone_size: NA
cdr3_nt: TGTGCCAGCAGCTTAAATAGCGGGAGGAGCACCGGGGAGCTGTTTTTT
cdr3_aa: CASSLNSGRSTGELFF

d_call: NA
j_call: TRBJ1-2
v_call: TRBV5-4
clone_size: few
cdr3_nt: TGTGCCAGCAGCTCCAGACTTATGCGGCTCCCCTATGGCTACACCTTC
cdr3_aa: CASSSRLMRLPYGYTF

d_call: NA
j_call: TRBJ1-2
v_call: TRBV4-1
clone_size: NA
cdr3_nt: TGCGCCAGCAGACGAACAGGGAACTATGGCTACACCTTC
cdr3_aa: CASRRTGNYGYTF

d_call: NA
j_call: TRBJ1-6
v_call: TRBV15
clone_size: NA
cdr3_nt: TGTGCCACCAGCAGAGCCTGGGGTCCGGATTCACCCCTCCACTTT
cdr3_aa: CATSRAWGPDSPLHF

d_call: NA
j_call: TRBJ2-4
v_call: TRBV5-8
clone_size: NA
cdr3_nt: TGTGCCAGCAGCTTGGAAGGCGGAACGGGGGCAGTGAGGAACATTCAGTACTTC
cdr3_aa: CASSLEGGTGAVRNIQYF

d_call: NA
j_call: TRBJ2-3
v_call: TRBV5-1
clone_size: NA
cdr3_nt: TGCGCCAGCAGCCTCTCGGGACAAGACGGCACGCAGTATTTT
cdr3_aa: CASSLSGQDGTQYF

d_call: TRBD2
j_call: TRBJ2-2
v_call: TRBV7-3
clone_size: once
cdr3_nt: TGTGCCAGCAGCTTAAGTACTAGCGGCACCGGGGAGCTGTTTTTT
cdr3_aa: CASSLSTSGTGELFF

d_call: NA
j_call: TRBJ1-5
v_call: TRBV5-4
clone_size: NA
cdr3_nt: TGTGCCAGCAGCCCGGACCCAGATCAGCCCCAGCATTTT
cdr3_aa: CASSPDPDQPQHF

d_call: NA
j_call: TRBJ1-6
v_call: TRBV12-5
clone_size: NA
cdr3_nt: TGTGCTAGTGGTTTGGTAACTGGGTTGTATTCACCCCTCCACTTT
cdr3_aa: CASGLVTGLYSPLHF

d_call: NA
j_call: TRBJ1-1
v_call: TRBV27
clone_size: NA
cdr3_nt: TGTGCCAGCAGTATACAAACAGGGACCACTGAAGCTTTCTTT
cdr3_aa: CASSIQTGTTEAFF

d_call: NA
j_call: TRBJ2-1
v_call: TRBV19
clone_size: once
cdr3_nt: TGTGCCAGTAGTTCGGACGGGAGCTCCTACAATGAGCAGTTCTTC
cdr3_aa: CASSSDGSSYNEQFF

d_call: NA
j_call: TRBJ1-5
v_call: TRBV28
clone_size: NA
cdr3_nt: TGTGCCAGCACCGTAGGGGTCAATCAGCCCCAGCATTTT
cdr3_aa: CASTVGVNQPQHF